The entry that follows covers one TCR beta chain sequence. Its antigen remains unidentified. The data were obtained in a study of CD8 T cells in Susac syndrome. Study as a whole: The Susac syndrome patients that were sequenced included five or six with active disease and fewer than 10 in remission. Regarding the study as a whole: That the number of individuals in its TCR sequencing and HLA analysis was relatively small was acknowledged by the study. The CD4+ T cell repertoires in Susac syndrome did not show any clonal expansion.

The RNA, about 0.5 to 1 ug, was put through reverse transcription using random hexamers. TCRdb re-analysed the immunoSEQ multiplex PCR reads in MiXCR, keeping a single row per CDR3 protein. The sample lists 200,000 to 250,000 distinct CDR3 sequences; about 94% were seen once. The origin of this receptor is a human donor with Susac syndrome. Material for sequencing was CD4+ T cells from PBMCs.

This CDR3 reads CSARSSAPRNTEAFF. CDR3 in DNA: TGCAGTGCTAGGTCCTCCGCCCCAAGGAACACTGAAGCTTTCTTT. The chain joins TRBV20-1 to TRBJ1-1; unclear D gene. Germline CDR1 is DFQATT and CDR2 is SNEGSKA (reference sequence). Trimming removed 3 bases from V and 1 base from J, with 15 bases in between. The CDR3 spans 15 residues.